The 15 T cell receptor beta chains below were found in one sample sequenced in a study of shared clonotypes between healthy human individuals (dated by TCRdb to the early 2020s). CD8 naive samples consisted of CD45RO-negative cells that were positively selected for CCR7, yielding a CD45RA+CCR7+ population without TemRA cells. The protocol used for the library was the immunoSEQ multiplex PCR assay. TCRdb stores this immuneACCESS table with in-frame sequences only. Part of the clones is absent; in the studies checked, under half of the shortfall reflects unresolved V genes, and no reason is known for the rest. Within this sample are about 2.2 million clones, with around 93% of them counted one time only. The ten largest clones represent under 2% of the sample. Sequences were obtained from naive CD8+ T cells from PBMCs. What this sample's cell subset or site label stands for: CD45RA+CCR7+. The receptors originated from a man younger than 35 in good health. Some clones in this sample may be carry-over from other donors' samples.

The CDR3 loop reads CASSYKGNEQFF. The CDR3 nucleotides are TGTGCCAGCAGTTATAAGGGGAATGAGCAGTTCTTC. The chain links TRBV6-5 to TRBJ2-1, with D possibly TRBD1 on 5 matching bases. Trimming removed 3 bases from V and 7 bases from J, with 7 bases in between. From germline, CDR1 is MNHEY and CDR2 SVGAGI. This CDR3 is 12 amino acids long.

V usage is TRBV7-9 and J usage is TRBJ2-5, with D perhaps given as TRBD1 or TRBD2 (5 bases each). The CDR3 has 15 amino acids. The ends were cut back, 2 bases at V and 5 bases at J, with 15 bases in the middle. Germline V gene lookup returns CDR1 SEHNR and CDR2 FQNEAQ (reference sequence). Here the CDR3 reads CASSLKTPGTETQYF. The CDR3 nucleotides read TGTGCCAGCAGCTTAAAGACGCCGGGGACGGAGACCCAGTACTTC.

The gene calls are TRBV27 and TRBJ1-5; the D gene is possibly TRBD1 (5 bases). This CDR3 region has 14 residues. CDR1 and CDR2 from the germline V gene are MNHEY and SMNVEV (reference sequence). With 10 bases removed from V and 5 bases from J, the gap between germline ends came to 18 bases. The CDR3 loop reads CATRDQGGYQPQHF. As DNA, the CDR3 is TGTGCCACCCGGGACCAGGGAGGATATCAGCCCCAGCATTTT.

The chain links TRBV5-4 to TRBJ2-7; D ambiguous. Trimming pared 0 bases from V and 1 base from J, leaving 8 bases between. The CDR3 runs 14 residues. Germline CDR1 reads SGHNT; CDR2 reads YYREEE (reference sequence). In DNA form, the CDR3 reads TGTGCCAGCAGCTTGGAAGCACCTTCCTACGAGCAGTACTTC. It translates to CASSLEAPSYEQYF.

The J gene is TRBJ2-7, the V gene TRBV27; 8 nucleotides match TRBD2. Germline V gives CDR1 MNHEY, CDR2 SMNVEV (reference sequence). There are 16 residues in the CDR3. V shed 0 bases, J shed 1 base, and the junction held 5 bases outside the gene matches. CDR3 protein: CASSLSGLAGSYEQYF. The CDR3 DNA reads TGTGCCAGCAGTTTATCAGGGCTAGCGGGTTCCTACGAGCAGTACTTC.

The J gene is TRBJ1-2, the V gene TRBV9; 7 bases are shared with TRBD1. CDR1 is SGDLS and CDR2 is YYNGEE in the germline V gene. V dropped 5 bases and J dropped 8; count of bases not matched to a gene: 3. The CDR3 totals 11 residues. Here the CDR3 reads CASSPGGGYTF. The CDR3 region has the DNA TGTGCCAGCAGTCCAGGGGGAGGCTACACCTTC.

This chain connects TRBV11-2 to TRBJ2-5; 13 nucleotides match TRBD2. The CDR3 contains 16 residues. The junction had 7 bases not matched to a gene; V was cut back by 5 bases and J by 4 bases. Germline V gene sequence: CDR1 SGHAT, CDR2 FQNNGV. The CDR3 loop is CASSPRTSGSAETQYF. CDR3 in DNA: TGTGCCAGCAGCCCGCGGACTAGCGGGAGTGCAGAGACCCAGTACTTC.

V and J are TRBV2 and TRBJ2-5; 7 nucleotides agree with TRBD1. Trimming at V came to 7 bases and at J to 1 base, leaving 6 bases not matched to a gene. Germline V CDR1 and CDR2: SNHLY, FYNNEI. The CDR3 length is 14 residues. Here the CDR3 DNA reads TGTGCCAGCATTCCCCGGGACAGCCAAGAGACCCAGTACTTC. This gives the protein CASIPRDSQETQYF.

This clone was observed a single time. This rearrangement joins TRBV7-9 to TRBJ2-7; unclear D gene. The V end lost 5 bases, the J end lost 2 bases, and 13 bases lay between the germline ends. The germline V gene has CDR1 SEHNR and CDR2 FQNEAQ (reference sequence). The CDR3 has 14 amino acids. In nucleotides, the CDR3 is TGTGCCAGCAGCGACCTACGGGCACCCTACGAGCAGTACTTC. This encodes CASSDLRAPYEQYF. Filled out from reference TRBV7-9 and TRBJ2-7, the complete variable domain reads DTGVSQNPRHKITKRGQNVTFRCDPISEHNRLYWYRQTLGQGPEFLTYFQNEAQLEKSRLLSDRFSAERPKGSFSTLEIQRTEQGDSAMYLCASSDLRAPYEQYFGPGTRLTVT.

This clone was detected only once. The rearrangement joins TRBV7-2 to TRBJ1-5; maybe TRBD1 (6 bases). The CDR3 has 16 amino acids. Deletions cut 1 base from V and 2 bases from J, with 12 bases between. Per the germline V gene, CDR1 is SGHTA and CDR2 is FQGNSA. CDR3 bases: TGTGCCAGCAGCTTAGTCGTGGACAGTCGCAATCAGCCCCAGCATTTT. Translation gives CASSLVVDSRNQPQHF.

The chain employs TRBV11-2 and TRBJ2-5; TRBD2 might be the D (5 bases). Trimming cost V 3 bases and J 0 bases, with 11 bases left between them. This CDR3 spans 15 amino acids. The germline V gene has CDR1 SGHAT and CDR2 FQNNGV. The CDR3 bases are TGTGCCAGCAGCTTTTCCGGGGAGTACCAAGAGACCCAGTACTTC. It is translated as CASSFSGEYQETQYF.

The chain joins TRBV12-5 to TRBJ1-1; D is possibly TRBD1 (6 bases). V gave up 4 bases and J gave up 4 bases, with 19 bases separating them. The germline V gene has CDR1 LGHNT and CDR2 FRNRAP. The CDR3 is 16 residues long. The CDR3 coding sequence is TGTGCTAGTGGTTCCGCCGGGGGCGTGGGGGTCACTGAAGCTTTCTTT. This gives the protein CASGSAGGVGVTEAFF.

This clone appeared a single time. The chain employs TRBV27 and TRBJ2-1; 11 positions agree with TRBD2. The CDR3 is 17 residues long. V lost 5 bases and J lost 4; bases outside the gene matches: 10. The germline V gene has CDR1 MNHEY and CDR2 SMNVEV (reference sequence). CDR3 DNA sequence: TGTGCCAGCAGTATACTAGCGGGAGAATTCGGATACAATGAGCAGTTCTTC. Residues: CASSILAGEFGYNEQFF.

V usage is TRBV7-7 and J usage is TRBJ2-2; 11 nucleotides match TRBD2. Germline V gene data show CDR1 as SSHAT and CDR2 as FNYEAQ (reference sequence). After removal of 1 base from V and 7 bases from J, the junction contained 5 bases not matched to a gene. The CDR3 length is 16 residues. This chain's CDR3 is CASSLGSGTSGGELFF. CDR3 DNA: TGTGCCAGCAGCTTAGGATCCGGGACTAGCGGCGGGGAGCTGTTTTTT.

The gene calls are TRBV13 and TRBJ2-7; 7 bases align to TRBD1. This CDR3 is built from 15 residues. From germline, CDR1 is PRHDT and CDR2 FYEKMQ (reference sequence). V was clipped by 6 bases and J by 4 bases; unmatched bases: 12. CDR3 region: CASRKHKTGYYEQYF. CDR3 nucleotide sequence: TGTGCCAGCAGAAAGCATAAGACAGGGTATTACGAGCAGTACTTC.